This T cell receptor beta chain derives from a study of Ad26.COV2.S vaccination and SARS-CoV-2 variants. Study-wide results and caveats: Possibly, TCR breadth and depth analyses underestimated total T cell responses.

V was pared by 5 bases and J by 2 bases, with 4 bases of the junction left unmatched. CDR3 size: 15 residues. CDR1 is SGHTA and CDR2 is FQGNSA in the germline V gene. This table comes from immunoSEQ multiplex PCR, and its TCRdb copy is limited to in-frame clones, with some not included. The sample lists around 420,000 clones, roughly 90% seen once, with roughly 4% in the top ten. For this clone: Antigen specificity is unknown.

The sample's treatment: roughly 20 received Ad26.COV2.S at low or high dose, single or two shots; roughly 5 received placebo; per-sample allocation not given. It was on day 63 after the first vaccine or placebo injection that samples were taken. This sample comprised peripheral blood, obtained in a trial of Ad26.COV2.S vaccine versus placebo. The receptor comes from a person between 18 and 59 years old who received the Ad26.COV2.S COVID-19 vaccine or a placebo. The chain links TRBV7-2 to TRBJ2-5, with 11 bases fitting TRBD2. CDR3 bases: TGTGCCAGCAGCACGTTAGCGGGGGGGCAAGAGACCCAGTACTTC. Its protein product is CASSTLAGGQETQYF.